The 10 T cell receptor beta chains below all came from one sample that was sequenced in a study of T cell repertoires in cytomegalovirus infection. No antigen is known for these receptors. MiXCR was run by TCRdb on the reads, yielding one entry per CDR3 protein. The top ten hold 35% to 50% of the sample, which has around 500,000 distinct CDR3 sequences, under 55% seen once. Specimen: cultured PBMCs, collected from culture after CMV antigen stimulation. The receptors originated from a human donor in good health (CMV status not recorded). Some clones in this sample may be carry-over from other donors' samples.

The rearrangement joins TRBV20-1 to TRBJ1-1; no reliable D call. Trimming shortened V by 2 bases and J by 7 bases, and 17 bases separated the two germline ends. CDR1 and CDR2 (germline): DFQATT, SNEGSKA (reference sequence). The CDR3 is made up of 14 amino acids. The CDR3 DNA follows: TGCAGTGCTAGACAGCACGCGACCCCCGTTGAAGCTTTCTTT. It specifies CSARQHATPVEAFF.

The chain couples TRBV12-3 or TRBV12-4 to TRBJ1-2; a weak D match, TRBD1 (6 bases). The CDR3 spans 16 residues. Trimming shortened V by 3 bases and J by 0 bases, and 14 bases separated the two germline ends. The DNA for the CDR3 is TGTGCCAGCAGTTTCTCAACAGGGAGGGCTAACTATGGCTACACCTTC. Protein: CASSFSTGRANYGYTF.

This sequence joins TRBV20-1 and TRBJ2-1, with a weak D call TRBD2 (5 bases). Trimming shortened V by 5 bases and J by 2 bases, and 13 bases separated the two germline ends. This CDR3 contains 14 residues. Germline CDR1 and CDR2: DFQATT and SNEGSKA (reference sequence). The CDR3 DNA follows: TGCAGTGCTCCCACTAGGTTGACCTACAATGAGCAGTTCTTC. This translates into CSAPTRLTYNEQFF.

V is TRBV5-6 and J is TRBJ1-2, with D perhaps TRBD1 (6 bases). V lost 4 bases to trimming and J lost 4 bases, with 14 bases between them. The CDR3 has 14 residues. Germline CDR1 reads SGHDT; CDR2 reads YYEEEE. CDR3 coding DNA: TGTGCCAGCAGCCTACTGGACAGTAGCTATGGCTACACCTTC. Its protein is CASSLLDSSYGYTF.

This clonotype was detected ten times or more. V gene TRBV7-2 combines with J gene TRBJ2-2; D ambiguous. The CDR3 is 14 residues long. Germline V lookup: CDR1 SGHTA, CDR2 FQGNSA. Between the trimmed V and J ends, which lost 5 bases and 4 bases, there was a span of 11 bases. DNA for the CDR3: TGTGCCAGCAGCAGTCTAGGGATCACCGGGGAGCTGTTTTTT. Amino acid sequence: CASSSLGITGELFF.

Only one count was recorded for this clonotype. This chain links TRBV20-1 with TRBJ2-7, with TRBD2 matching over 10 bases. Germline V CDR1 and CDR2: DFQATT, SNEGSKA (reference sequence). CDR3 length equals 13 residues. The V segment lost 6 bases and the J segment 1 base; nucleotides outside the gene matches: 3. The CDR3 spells CSAISGGSYEQYF. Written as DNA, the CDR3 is TGCAGTGCCATTAGCGGGGGGTCCTACGAGCAGTACTTC.

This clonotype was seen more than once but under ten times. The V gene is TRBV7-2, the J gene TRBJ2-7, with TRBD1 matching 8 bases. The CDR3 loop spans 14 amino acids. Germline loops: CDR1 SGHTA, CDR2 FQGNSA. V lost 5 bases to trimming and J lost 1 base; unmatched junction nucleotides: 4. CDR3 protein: CASSQTGASYEQYF. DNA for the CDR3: TGTGCCAGCAGCCAGACAGGGGCTTCCTACGAGCAGTACTTC.

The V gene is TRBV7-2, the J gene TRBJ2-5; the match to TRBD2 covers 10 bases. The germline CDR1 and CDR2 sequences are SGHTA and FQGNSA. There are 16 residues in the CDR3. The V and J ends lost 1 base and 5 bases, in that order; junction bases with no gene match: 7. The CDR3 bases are TGTGCCAGCAGCTTAGGGGTAGCGGGGGGAGGGGAGACCCAGTACTTC. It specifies CASSLGVAGGGETQYF.

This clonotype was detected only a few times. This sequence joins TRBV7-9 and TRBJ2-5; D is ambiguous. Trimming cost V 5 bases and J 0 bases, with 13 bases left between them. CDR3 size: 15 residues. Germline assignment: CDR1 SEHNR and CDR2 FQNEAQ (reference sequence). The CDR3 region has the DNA TGTGCCAGCAGCCCCCTGGGCCGATACCAAGAGACCCAGTACTTC. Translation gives CASSPLGRYQETQYF.

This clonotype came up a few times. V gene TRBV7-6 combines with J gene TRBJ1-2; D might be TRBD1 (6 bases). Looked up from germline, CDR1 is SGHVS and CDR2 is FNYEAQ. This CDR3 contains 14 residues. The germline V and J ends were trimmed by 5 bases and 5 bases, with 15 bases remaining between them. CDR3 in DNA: TGTGCCAGCAGCGGAGGGGGGCTTCCTTATGGCTACACCTTC. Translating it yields CASSGGGLPYGYTF.